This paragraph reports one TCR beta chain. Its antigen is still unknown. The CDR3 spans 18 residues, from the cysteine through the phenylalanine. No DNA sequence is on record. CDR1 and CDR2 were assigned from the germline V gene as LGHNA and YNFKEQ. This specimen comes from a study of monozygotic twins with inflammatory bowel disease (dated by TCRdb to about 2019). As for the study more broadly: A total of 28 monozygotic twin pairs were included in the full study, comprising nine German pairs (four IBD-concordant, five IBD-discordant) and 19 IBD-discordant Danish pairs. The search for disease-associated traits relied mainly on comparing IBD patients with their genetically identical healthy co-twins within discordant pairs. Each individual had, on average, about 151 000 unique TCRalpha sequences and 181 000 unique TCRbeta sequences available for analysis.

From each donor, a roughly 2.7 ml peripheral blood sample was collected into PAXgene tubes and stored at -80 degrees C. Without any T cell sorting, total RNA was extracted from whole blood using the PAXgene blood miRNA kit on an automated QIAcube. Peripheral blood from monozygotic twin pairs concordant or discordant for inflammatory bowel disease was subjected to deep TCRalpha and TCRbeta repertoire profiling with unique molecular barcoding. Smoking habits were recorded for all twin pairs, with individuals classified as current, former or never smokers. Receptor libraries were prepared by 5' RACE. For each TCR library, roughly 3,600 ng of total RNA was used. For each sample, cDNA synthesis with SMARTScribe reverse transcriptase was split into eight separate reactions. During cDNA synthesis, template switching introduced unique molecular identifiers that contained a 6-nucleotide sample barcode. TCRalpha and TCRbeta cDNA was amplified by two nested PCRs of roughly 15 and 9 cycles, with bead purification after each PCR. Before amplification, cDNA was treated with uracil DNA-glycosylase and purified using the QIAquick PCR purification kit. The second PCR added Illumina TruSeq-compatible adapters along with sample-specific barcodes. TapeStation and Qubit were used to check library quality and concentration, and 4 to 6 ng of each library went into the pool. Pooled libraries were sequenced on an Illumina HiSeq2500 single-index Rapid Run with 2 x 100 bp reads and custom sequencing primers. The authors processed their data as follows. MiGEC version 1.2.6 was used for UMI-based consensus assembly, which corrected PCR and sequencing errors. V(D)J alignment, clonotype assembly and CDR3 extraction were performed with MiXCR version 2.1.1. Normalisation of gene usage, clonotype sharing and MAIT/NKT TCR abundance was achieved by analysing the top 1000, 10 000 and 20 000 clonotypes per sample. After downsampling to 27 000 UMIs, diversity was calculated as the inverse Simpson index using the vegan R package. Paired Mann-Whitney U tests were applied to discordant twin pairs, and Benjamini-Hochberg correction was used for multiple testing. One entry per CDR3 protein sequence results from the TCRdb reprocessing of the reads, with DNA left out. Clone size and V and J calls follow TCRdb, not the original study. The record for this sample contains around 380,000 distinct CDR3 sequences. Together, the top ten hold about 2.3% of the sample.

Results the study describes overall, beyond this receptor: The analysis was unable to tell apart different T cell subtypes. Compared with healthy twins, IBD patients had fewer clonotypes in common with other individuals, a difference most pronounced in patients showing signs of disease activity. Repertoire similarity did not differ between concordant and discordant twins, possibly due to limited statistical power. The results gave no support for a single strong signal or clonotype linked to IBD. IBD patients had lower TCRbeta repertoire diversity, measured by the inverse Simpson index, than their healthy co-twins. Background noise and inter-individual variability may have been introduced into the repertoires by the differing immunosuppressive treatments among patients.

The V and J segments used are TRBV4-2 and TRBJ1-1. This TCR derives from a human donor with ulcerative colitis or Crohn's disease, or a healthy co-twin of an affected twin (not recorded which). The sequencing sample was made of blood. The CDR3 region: CASSQDQEDASRGTEAFF.